This T cell receptor (beta chain) appears in the sequencing data of a study of blood T cells in healthy people across ages. As for the study in general: About one barcoded beta molecule per two T cells was the capture yield of template switching.

It was with a sample-barcoded 5' primer and a J-beta primer mix that a second PCR of roughly 7 to 12 cycles was run. A template-switch adaptor with 12 random nucleotides tagged each cDNA molecule. Each CDR3 protein gets one entry after TCRdb re-called the 5' RACE reads with MiXCR. The data show over 1,500,000 distinct CDR3 sequences, roughly 43% seen once. Germline V CDR1 and CDR2: LNHDA, SQIVND (reference sequence). V was pared by 3 bases and J by 7 bases, with 16 bases between. The CDR3 totals 15 residues. The specimen was blood. The chain recombines TRBV19 with TRBJ2-1; a weak D match, TRBD2 (7 bases). The sequence was obtained from a human donor in good health. As DNA, the CDR3 is TGTGCCAGTAGTATCATTAAGGGGGGGAGGAATGAGCAGTTCTTC. Translation: CASSIIKGGRNEQFF.